This TCR beta chain emerged from a study of control samples from healthy donors and cancer patients. The CDR3 has 15 amino acids. V lost 0 bases and J lost 8, with 13 bases in between. The germline CDR1 and CDR2 sequences are LNHDA and SQIVND (reference sequence). Clones were sequenced by immunoSEQ multiplex PCR, and TCRdb holds only the in-frame ones, with some missing. The table has fewer than 200,000 clones, roughly 92% seen once; the top ten hold approximately 1.5%. V and J are TRBV19 and TRBJ1-4; perhaps TRBD1 as D (6 bases). The sample consisted of blood. This TCR derives from a young man in good health. Here the CDR3 reads CASSIDRGGVEKLFF. The CDR3 region has the DNA TGTGCCAGTAGTATAGACAGGGGAGGTGTAGAAAAACTGTTTTTT.